This entry describes one T cell receptor beta chain. The CDR3 has 15 residues. After removal of 1 base from V and 1 base from J, the junction contained 1 base not matched to a gene. Germline V CDR1 and CDR2: SGHNT, YYREEE (reference sequence). This record comes from a study of blood T cell repertoires in COVID-19. The method was immunoSEQ multiplex PCR; TCRdb's version includes in-frame clones alone and lacks a portion of them. The sample carries 490,000 or so clones, less than 90% recorded once. The sample comprised PBMCs or T cells enriched from blood (not recorded which). The genes are TRBV5-4 and TRBJ2-2, with 7 bases aligning to TRBD1. The source of this sequence is an older woman who had recovered from COVID-19. CDR3 loop: CASSLRQGNTGELFF. The CDR3, as DNA: TGTGCCAGCAGCTTGAGACAGGGGAACACCGGGGAGCTGTTTTTT.